The following is a TCR beta chain sequence with its context. This sample was included in a study of yellow fever vaccine responses in identical twins. TCRdb reprocessed the RT-PCR reads with MiXCR, giving one entry per CDR3 protein. The data contain under 9,000 distinct CDR3 sequences, around four fifths of them seen just once; the ten biggest clones take up roughly 2%. The junction had 6 bases not matched to a gene; V was cut back by 2 bases and J by 2 bases. Germline V CDR1 and CDR2: SGDLS, YYNGEE. The CDR3 length is 17 residues. This TCR was sampled from a woman aged 18-29 years who received the yellow fever vaccine. This chain joins TRBV9 and TRBJ2-2; 10 nucleotides agree with TRBD2. Material: T cells from blood (PBMCs), unsorted or a sorted subset (not recorded which), obtained before or after yellow fever vaccination (not recorded which). In DNA, the CDR3 is TGTGCCAGCAGCGTGAGATCTAGCGGGGGAAACACCGGGGAGCTGTTTTTT. It yields the protein CASSVRSSGGNTGELFF.